One sample yielded the 26 T cell receptor beta chains listed below, sequenced in a study of blood T cell repertoires in COVID-19 (dated by TCRdb to 2020 to 2022). Libraries were prepared through the immunoSEQ multiplex PCR assay. The table was pulled from immuneACCESS by TCRdb, which kept in-frame rearrangements only. Such tables lose some clones; where checked, under half of the loss comes from unresolved V genes, and the rest has no known cause. The sample table records about 110,000 clones; about 87% of these occur just once. The ten largest account for 6.5% to 7% of the sample. The sample was peripheral blood. The receptors were sampled from a man aged 50-60 years with active or convalescent COVID-19.

The chain uses TRBV11-2 and TRBJ2-7; D gene uncertain. The germline V gene has CDR1 SGHAT and CDR2 FQNNGV. CDR3 size: 12 residues. V shed 2 bases and J shed 5 bases, with 7 bases lying between them. This CDR3 is CASSLIRDEQYF. In DNA, the CDR3 is TGTGCCAGCAGCTTAATCCGAGACGAGCAGTACTTC.

This rearrangement joins TRBV5-6 to TRBJ1-1; 9 bases align to TRBD1. There are 15 residues in the CDR3. The V segment lost 4 bases and the J segment 5 bases; nucleotides outside the gene matches: 9. Germline V lookup: CDR1 SGHDT, CDR2 YYEEEE. This CDR3 reads CASSAGTGSRTEAFF. In DNA, the CDR3 is TGTGCCAGCAGCGCGGGGACAGGGTCTCGGACTGAAGCTTTCTTT.

This chain links TRBV6-5 with TRBJ2-7; 10 nucleotides align to TRBD1. The J segment lost 0 bases and the V segment lost 6 bases, leaving 2 bases of the junction unmatched. The CDR3 runs 14 residues. The germline V gene encodes CDR1 MNHEY and CDR2 SVGAGI. CDR3 amino acids: CASRRTGGSYEQYF. As DNA, the CDR3 is TGTGCCAGCAGACGGACAGGGGGCTCCTACGAGCAGTACTTC.

The chain has TRBV19 and TRBJ2-7; 7 nucleotides agree with TRBD2. With V trimmed by 9 bases and J by 5 bases, 16 bases remained unmatched. This CDR3 is 15 amino acids long. In germline, CDR1 is LNHDA, CDR2 SQIVND (reference sequence). CDR3 sequence: CASSLNRDYTHEQYF. In DNA, the CDR3 is TGTGCCAGCTCCTTAAACCGGGACTATACCCACGAGCAGTACTTC.

This chain links TRBV18 with TRBJ1-1; 8 bases are shared with TRBD1. V was pared by 1 base and J by 10 bases, with 8 bases of the junction left unmatched. Looked up from germline, CDR1 is KGHSH and CDR2 is LQKENI. The CDR3 consists of 14 residues. The DNA for the CDR3 is TGTGCCAGCTCACCACTCAGGGGGCTGCGTTCAGCTTTCTTT. Translation: CASSPLRGLRSAFF.

The CDR3 DNA sequence: TGTGCCAGCAGTTCCTGGACTAGCGGCACAGATACGCAGTATTTT. Translated: CASSSWTSGTDTQYF. This chain connects TRBV27 to TRBJ2-3; 9 bases fit TRBD2. Germline V gives CDR1 MNHEY, CDR2 SMNVEV (reference sequence). The CDR3 length is 15 residues. Germline trimming cut 4 bases from V and 1 base from J; bases unmatched to any gene: 3.

For this clone: The identical CDR3 is also encoded by other nucleotide sequences in the sample. CDR3 sequence (DNA): TGTGCCAGTAGTCCCCGACTAGCGCCCTACAATGAGCAGTTCTTC. Protein sequence: CASSPRLAPYNEQFF. V gene TRBV19 combines with J gene TRBJ2-1, with 8 positions matching TRBD2. The length of the CDR3 is 15 residues. V lost 5 bases and J lost 2; bases outside the gene matches: 5. Per the germline V gene, CDR1 is LNHDA and CDR2 is SQIVND (reference sequence).

The V and J genes are TRBV7-8 and TRBJ2-7; 10 bases line up with TRBD2. The CDR3 length is 15 residues. The ends lost 3 bases at V and 1 base at J; junction bases unmatched: 3. Per the germline V gene, CDR1 is SGHVS and CDR2 is FQNEAQ. The CDR3, as DNA: TGTGCCAGCAGCTTCCGACTAGCGGGTTCCTACGAGCAGTACTTC. It specifies CASSFRLAGSYEQYF.

The chain is built from TRBV29-1 and TRBJ2-1; TRBD2 matches at 10 bases. J lost 5 bases, V lost 6 bases, and 10 bases had no gene match. This CDR3 is 15 amino acids long. Germline V CDR1 and CDR2: SQVTM, ANQGSEA. CDR3 amino acids: CSVVHGSGGNNEQFF. Here the CDR3 DNA reads TGCAGCGTGGTTCATGGTAGCGGGGGGAACAATGAGCAGTTCTTC.

This clone was seen only once. This specimen includes other DNA sequences encoding the same CDR3. The V and J genes are TRBV19 and TRBJ1-2, with a possible D match to TRBD1 (6 bases). The CDR3 sequence is 13 residues long. Germline V gives CDR1 LNHDA, CDR2 SQIVND (reference sequence). Deletions cut 3 bases from V and 4 bases from J, with 9 bases between. DNA for the CDR3: TGTGCCAGTAGTATCGGACAGATCTATGGCTACACCTTC. Encoded protein: CASSIGQIYGYTF.

J is TRBJ2-2 and V is TRBV5-1; 10 nucleotides match TRBD2. V trimming: 0 bases; J trimming: 6 bases; junction bases outside the gene matches: 5. CDR1 SGHRS and CDR2 YFSETQ come from the germline V gene. The CDR3 loop spans 16 amino acids. DNA for the CDR3: TGCGCCAGCAGCTTGGTTGTAGCGGGAGGCGCCGGGGAGCTGTTTTTT. Translation gives CASSLVVAGGAGELFF.

The chain joins TRBV6-6 to TRBJ2-7, with a possible D match to TRBD2 (5 bases). Germline values: CDR1 MNHNY, CDR2 SVGAGI (reference sequence). V lost 3 bases and J lost 8, with 14 bases in between. The length of the CDR3 is 13 residues. CDR3 DNA sequence: TGTGCCAGCAGTTATCTGGGCGAGGGTAAGCAGTACTTC. Protein product: CASSYLGEGKQYF.

This chain joins TRBV28 and TRBJ1-2, with 7 bases fitting TRBD1. V lost 5 bases, J lost 6 bases, and 9 bases stayed unmatched. Germline V gene lookup returns CDR1 MDHEN and CDR2 SYDVKM. This CDR3 has 14 residues. CDR3 sequence (DNA): TGTGCCAGCAGTGCGACAGGGTATTCGCATGGCTACACCTTC. Its protein product is CASSATGYSHGYTF.

This clone was recorded once. The chain employs TRBV12-3 or TRBV12-4 and TRBJ1-2; tentatively, D is TRBD1 (5 bases). V dropped 1 base and J dropped 8 bases, with 11 bases sitting between them. This CDR3 region has 13 residues. The CDR3 sequence: CASSLGQGGGYTF. The DNA for the CDR3 is TGTGCCAGCAGTTTAGGGCAGGGCGGAGGCTACACCTTC.

The J gene is TRBJ1-2, the V gene TRBV28, with 8 positions matching TRBD1. CDR1 and CDR2 (germline): MDHEN, SYDVKM. V shed 6 bases and J 2 bases; nucleotides not matched to a gene: 8. The CDR3 runs 15 residues. The CDR3: CASRPTTGGNYGYTF. The CDR3 coding sequence is TGTGCCAGCAGACCCACCACAGGGGGGAACTATGGCTACACCTTC.

The chain has TRBV19 and TRBJ1-6; D possibly corresponds to TRBD1 (6 bases). This CDR3 has 15 amino acids. The germline V gene encodes CDR1 LNHDA and CDR2 SQIVND (reference sequence). V was cut by 7 bases and J by 9 bases, with 19 bases left in between. CDR3 nucleotides: TGTGCCAGTACTCCCGCCCGGGGGGCTGGTTCACCCCTCCACTTT. Translating gives CASTPARGAGSPLHF. The variable domain in full, completed from reference TRBV19 and TRBJ1-6, reads DGGITQSPKYLFRKEGQNVTLSCEQNLNHDAMYWYRQDPGQGLRLIYYSQIVNDFQKGDIAEGYSVSREKKESFPLTVTSAQKNPTAFYLCASTPARGAGSPLHFGNGTRLTVT.

This clone is a singleton in its sample. The V call is TRBV7-9, the J call TRBJ1-2, with unresolved D. CDR1 is SEHNR, CDR2 FQNEAQ, per germline (reference sequence). V lost 8 bases to trimming and J lost 8 bases, with 12 bases between them. The CDR3 totals 11 residues. The CDR3 nucleotides are TGTGCCAGCCGAGACTCGGGAGGCTACACCTTC. Amino acid sequence: CASRDSGGYTF.

V is TRBV6-6 and J is TRBJ1-2; 9 bases line up with TRBD1. The trim removed 5 bases at V and 7 bases at J, leaving 8 bases unmatched. Germline values: CDR1 MNHNY, CDR2 SVGAGI (reference sequence). The CDR3 has 14 amino acids. CDR3 in amino acids: CASSEGQGAGGYTF. In nucleotides, the CDR3 is TGTGCCAGCAGTGAGGGACAGGGAGCGGGTGGCTACACCTTC.

This rearrangement joins TRBV4-1 to TRBJ2-2; 12 bases map to TRBD2. The length of the CDR3 is 14 residues. Trimming took 6 bases from V and 6 from J; bases not matched to a gene: 2. Germline loops: CDR1 MGHRA, CDR2 YSYEKL. CDR3 sequence reads: CASRLAGGAGELFF. CDR3 DNA sequence: TGCGCCAGCAGACTAGCGGGAGGTGCCGGGGAGCTGTTTTTT.

This chain uses TRBV6-5 with TRBJ1-1; D gene unclear. CDR3 size: 13 residues. The germline V gene encodes CDR1 MNHEY and CDR2 SVGAGI. V was shortened by 0 bases and J by 7 bases, with 9 bases between the two germline ends. The CDR3 loop is CASSYSRRNEAFF. Written as DNA, the CDR3 is TGTGCCAGCAGTTACTCGAGGAGAAATGAAGCTTTCTTT.

This sequence joins TRBV6-6 and TRBJ2-1, with TRBD2 matching 7 bases. The CDR3 runs to 16 residues. Trimming at V came to 2 bases and at J to 4 bases, leaving 8 bases not matched to a gene. Germline lookup yields CDR1 MNHNY and CDR2 SVGAGI (reference sequence). The DNA for the CDR3 is TGTGCCAGCAGTTACCTCCGGGCTAGCGGTTACAATGAGCAGTTCTTC. It encodes CASSYLRASGYNEQFF.

This sequence joins TRBV10-1 and TRBJ2-5, with D tentatively TRBD2 (6 bases). Per the germline V gene, CDR1 is WNHNN and CDR2 is SYGVQD (reference sequence). The CDR3 sequence is 14 residues long. The V end was cut by 0 bases, the J end by 2 bases, with 7 bases between. The CDR3 sequence is CASSESGGQETQYF. DNA for the CDR3: TGCGCCAGCAGTGAGTCGGGGGGACAAGAGACCCAGTACTTC.

The chain carries TRBV19 and TRBJ2-1; tentatively, D is TRBD2 (6 bases). Germline values: CDR1 LNHDA, CDR2 SQIVND (reference sequence). V lost 5 bases and J lost 0, with 11 bases in between. The CDR3 sequence is 15 residues long. The CDR3 spells CASSSLAASYNEQFF. CDR3 sequence (DNA): TGTGCCAGTAGTTCATTAGCGGCCTCCTACAATGAGCAGTTCTTC.

CDR3 sequence reads: CASSQDLGQISPLHF. As DNA, the CDR3 is TGTGCCAGCAGCCAAGATCTGGGACAGATTTCACCCCTCCACTTT. The chain carries TRBV3-1 (or the pseudogene TRBV3-2) and TRBJ1-6; 7 nucleotides agree with TRBD1. Germline CDR1 LGHDT, CDR2 YNNKEL (reference sequence). J lost 9 bases, V lost 0 bases, and 5 bases had no gene match. This CDR3 is built from 15 residues.

This sequence joins TRBV19 and TRBJ2-1, with D perhaps TRBD2 (5 bases). V lost 3 bases and J 8 bases, leaving 20 bases between the germline ends. The CDR3 totals 16 residues. Germline assignment: CDR1 LNHDA and CDR2 SQIVND (reference sequence). CDR3 DNA sequence: TGTGCCAGTAGTATTCAGGCGGGCCTAATCTCGGATGAGCAGTTCTTC. Protein sequence: CASSIQAGLISDEQFF.

This clone has just a few counts. The gene calls are TRBV5-1 and TRBJ1-2; tentative D call: TRBD1 (6 bases). V shed 0 bases and J shed 2 bases, with 8 bases lying between them. Germline V lookup: CDR1 SGHRS, CDR2 YFSETQ. The CDR3 consists of 14 residues. The CDR3 DNA sequence: TGCGCCAGCAGCTTGGCCGGGACAAACTATGGCTACACCTTC. Residues: CASSLAGTNYGYTF.